These T cell receptor beta chains were read from a single sample in a study of blood T cell repertoires in COVID-19. Repertoires were generated with immunoSEQ multiplex PCR, while TCRdb's copy carries only in-frame clones and drops some. In the table there are some 220,000 clones, roughly 80% of which are singletons. Sequencing was performed on peripheral blood. The receptors stem from a woman in her 70s with COVID-19, enrolled during active disease. CDR3s include the opening cysteine and the closing phenylalanine or tryptophan. The D gene is left open where the match is weak. Rows may omit the clone size; those that give it use once, few, many or a size class.

v_gene	j_gene	d_gene	abundance	CDR3nt	CDR3aa
TRBV11-2	TRBJ2-2	TRBD1	once	TGTGCCAGCAGCTTAGATCAAAGGGGGCGTTTAGGGGAGCTGTTTTTT	CASSLDQRGRLGELFF
TRBV5-4	TRBJ2-5	TRBD1	.	TGTGCCAGCAGCTTGGCCCCGGGACAGGGACAAGAGACCCAGTACTTC	CASSLAPGQGQETQYF
TRBV27	TRBJ2-3	.	once	TGTGCCAGCAGTCCATTCCTCGCAGGTGAGCTAGATACGCAGTATTTT	CASSPFLAGELDTQYF
TRBV5-8	TRBJ2-7	.	few	TGTGCCAGCAGCGAGAGGTACGAGCAGTACTTC	CASSERYEQYF
TRBV6-2/TRBV6-3	TRBJ1-1	TRBD1	.	TGTGCCAGCAGTCGGACAGGGATGAACACTGAAGCTTTCTTT	CASSRTGMNTEAFF
TRBV15	TRBJ1-4	TRBD1	.	TGTGCCACCAGCACACCGAACAGGGGAACTAATGAAAAACTGTTTTTT	CATSTPNRGTNEKLFF
TRBV28	TRBJ2-3	TRBD2	.	TGTGCCAGCAGCTCGACTAGCGGGAGGGCCTTGACAGATACGCAGTATTTT	CASSSTSGRALTDTQYF
TRBV9	TRBJ1-4	.	few	TGTGCCAGCAGCATACGACAGGCAACTAATGAAAAACTGTTTTTT	CASSIRQATNEKLFF
TRBV18	TRBJ2-7	TRBD1	.	TGTGCCAGCTCACTCCAATTTGGGACAGGAGGAGAGCAGTACTTC	CASSLQFGTGGEQYF
TRBV19	TRBJ2-7	TRBD1	.	TGTGCCAGTAGTACGGACAGGGACGAGCAGTACTTC	CASSTDRDEQYF
TRBV5-3	TRBJ2-7	.	.	TGTGCCAGAAGCTTTGGAAACGGGGTGAACGAGCAGTACTTC	CARSFGNGVNEQYF
TRBV5-1	TRBJ2-1	TRBD2	.	TGCGCCAGCAGCTCCCCAGCGGGGGGGGATGAGCAGTTCTTC	CASSSPAGGDEQFF
TRBV16	TRBJ1-5	TRBD1	once	TGTGCCAGCAGCCAGCTACAGGGGGCGAGGGCCAATCAGCCCCAGCATTTT	CASSQLQGARANQPQHF
TRBV3-1/TRBV3-2	TRBJ2-3	.	.	TGTGCCAGCAGCCTTCTGAGCACAGATACGCAGTATTTT	CASSLLSTDTQYF
TRBV24-1	TRBJ2-5	TRBD2	.	TGTGCCACCAGTGATCGGGGGGGGTCCCTAGGGGAGACCCAGTACTTC	CATSDRGGSLGETQYF
TRBV7-2	TRBJ1-2	TRBD1	.	TGTGCCAGCAGCCTCTCCGGACAGGGAAGTTATGGCTACACCTTC	CASSLSGQGSYGYTF
TRBV6-2/TRBV6-3	TRBJ2-7	TRBD1	.	TGTGCCAGCAGCCCAAGGAGGACAGGGGTTAGCTACGAGCAGTACTTC	CASSPRRTGVSYEQYF
TRBV5-6	TRBJ2-7	TRBD2	.	TGTGCCAGCAGCTTGTTTCCCCACGCTAGCGGGATTTCCTACGAGCAGTACTTC	CASSLFPHASGISYEQYF
TRBV18	TRBJ1-2	.	.	TGTGCCAGCTCACCACTTGCCGGGGGAAACTATGGCTACACCTTC	CASSPLAGGNYGYTF
TRBV2	TRBJ2-1	TRBD1	.	TGTGCCAGCAGTGGTGACAGGGGTACCAATGAGCAGTTCTTC	CASSGDRGTNEQFF
TRBV7-9	TRBJ2-1	.	once	TGTGCCAGCAGCCCTTCTCCCGCGGGGGCGCATGTTCGAGGTGAGCAGTTCTTC	CASSPSPAGAHVRGEQFF
TRBV19	TRBJ2-1	TRBD2	.	TGTGCCAGTAGTTCCAAACCGACTAGCAATACGGGCAATGAGCAGTTCTTC	CASSSKPTSNTGNEQFF
TRBV3-1/TRBV3-2	TRBJ2-7	.	few	TGTGCCAGCCGGCTTGGCCAGATCGGGGAGCAGTACTTC	CASRLGQIGEQYF
TRBV10-3	TRBJ1-6	TRBD1	.	TGTGCCAGCTCAGGGGGAGCGAATTCACCCCTCCACTTT	CASSGGANSPLHF
TRBV19	TRBJ1-5	.	once	TGTGCCAGTAGTATCCCCCTGGGAGCCCAGCCCCAGCATTTT	CASSIPLGAQPQHF
TRBV7-3	TRBJ2-7	.	many	TGTGCCAGCAGCCCGGGAGGGACAGGGACCTACGAGCAGTACTTC	CASSPGGTGTYEQYF
TRBV12-3/TRBV12-4	TRBJ1-2	TRBD1	.	TGTGCCAGCAGTTTGACAGGGGTCGGTGGCTACACCTTC	CASSLTGVGGYTF
TRBV5-1	TRBJ1-3	TRBD1	.	TGCGCCAGCAGCTCCGGGACAGGGGTTGGTGGAAACACCATATATTTT	CASSSGTGVGGNTIYF
TRBV5-6	TRBJ2-7	TRBD2	few	TGTGCCAGCAGCTTGGAGGCTAGCGGGTATCCCACCTACGAGCAGTACTTC	CASSLEASGYPTYEQYF
TRBV30	TRBJ1-2	TRBD1	.	TGTGCCTCCTCCCGGGACAGGGTGAGGAGGGACTATGGCTACACCTTC	CASSRDRVRRDYGYTF
TRBV2	TRBJ1-1	.	.	TGTGCCAGCACAGAGGGCAGAAATACTGAAGCTTTCTTT	CASTEGRNTEAFF
TRBV29-1	TRBJ2-1	.	once	TGCAGCGTTAAGACCTCGGACAGAAATGAGCAGTTCTTC	CSVKTSDRNEQFF
TRBV25-1	TRBJ1-2	.	.	TGTGCCAGCAGTGACAGGGTACAGTTGGATGGCTACACCTTC	CASSDRVQLDGYTF
TRBV6-5	TRBJ1-5	.	.	TGTGCCAGCACCCGACAAGGGGGACAAAATCAGCCCCAGCATTTT	CASTRQGGQNQPQHF
TRBV12-3/TRBV12-4	TRBJ1-2	.	.	TGTGCCAGCAGTTTTTTGGGGGCGCGGGGCTACACCTTC	CASSFLGARGYTF
TRBV4-2	TRBJ2-7	TRBD2	once	TGTGCCAGCAGCCCCTACCCGGGCGGGAGAGGCTCCTACGAGCAGTACTTC	CASSPYPGGRGSYEQYF
TRBV7-2	TRBJ1-2	.	few	TGTGCCAGCACCCCCCGGGGACTAGAGTATGGCTACACCTTC	CASTPRGLEYGYTF
TRBV2	TRBJ2-5	.	.	TGTGCCAGCACCGTAACAGGGGAGACCCAGTACTTC	CASTVTGETQYF
TRBV6-6	TRBJ2-1	TRBD1	.	TGTGCCAGCAGTCCTCAGAGAGGGGGCGAATCCTACAATGAGCAGTTCTTC	CASSPQRGGESYNEQFF